This is a list of T cell receptor beta chains from one sample in a study of beta chain features in type 1 diabetes. Using immunoSEQ multiplex PCR, the repertoire was profiled, and TCRdb retains in-frame clones only, with some absent. The sample yields around 200,000 clones, approximately 13% seen once. Sequenced input: central memory CD4+ T cells from blood. The origin of the receptors is a woman between 18 and 29 years old in good health. Each CDR3 is given with its conserved first and last residue. The order of the fields is CDR3 protein, CDR3 DNA, V gene, clone size, CDR3 length, J gene, D gene. The D gene is left open where the match is weak. The listing skips clone size in some rows; elsewhere it reads once, few, many or a size class.

CASSLVAGGNTQYF,TGTGCCAGCAGCTTAGTGGCCGGGGGGAACACCCAGTACTTC,TRBV4-2,-,14,TRBJ2-5,TRBD2
CASSWGGTDTQYF,TGTGCCAGCAGCTGGGGAGGCACAGATACGCAGTATTTT,TRBV28,-,13,TRBJ2-3,-
CASSLRREVQETQYF,TGTGCCAGCAGCTTGAGGAGGGAGGTCCAAGAGACCCAGTACTTC,TRBV5-6,-,15,TRBJ2-5,-
CASTYRDRGRGYTF,TGTGCCAGCACTTACCGGGACAGGGGGCGAGGCTACACCTTC,TRBV2,-,14,TRBJ1-2,TRBD1
CASRRAGGRHEQFF,TGTGCCAGCAGGAGGGCGGGAGGACGCCATGAGCAGTTCTTC,TRBV2,-,14,TRBJ2-1,TRBD2
CASSKGDWVEKLFF,TGTGCCAGCAGTAAAGGCGACTGGGTTGAAAAACTGTTTTTT,TRBV6-6,few,14,TRBJ1-4,-
CASSIRGSYGYTF,TGTGCCAGTAGTATTCGGGGAAGCTATGGCTACACCTTC,TRBV19,few,13,TRBJ1-2,-
CASTQGPGPRIPMKNCFF,-,TRBV7-2,once,18,TRBJ1-4,-
CASSLGQSEKLFF,TGTGCCAGCAGCCTAGGACAGTCGGAAAAACTGTTTTTT,TRBV5-4,-,13,TRBJ1-4,-
CASSSRTSGRPGQETQYF,TGTGCCAGCAGCTCTCGGACTAGCGGGAGGCCCGGGCAAGAGACCCAGTACTTC,TRBV7-3,few,18,TRBJ2-5,TRBD2
CASSLPPGVNTEAFF,TGTGCCAGCAGTTTACCCCCGGGGGTGAACACTGAAGCTTTCTTT,TRBV27,-,15,TRBJ1-1,-
CASSHRSTQYF,TGTGCCAGCAGCCACCGGAGTACGCAGTATTTT,TRBV7-2,few,11,TRBJ2-3,-
CASSSGTRVGYTF,TGTGCCAGCAGCTCCGGGACTCGGGTAGGCTACACCTTC,TRBV7-2,-,13,TRBJ1-2,-
CASSYLGGTGGLPQHF,TGTGCCAGCAGCTACCTCGGAGGGACAGGGGGTCTGCCCCAGCATTTT,TRBV6-5,few,16,TRBJ1-5,TRBD1
CASRLRQGYEQYF,TGTGCCAGCAGACTAAGACAGGGATACGAGCAGTACTTC,TRBV28,few,13,TRBJ2-7,TRBD1
CSVEIRDRKYEQYF,TGCAGCGTCGAGATCCGGGACAGGAAGTACGAGCAGTACTTC,TRBV29-1,few,14,TRBJ2-7,TRBD1
CASSRSARAKNIQYF,TGTGCCAGCAGCCGGTCAGCGAGGGCCAAAAACATTCAGTACTTC,TRBV5-4,few,15,TRBJ2-4,-
CAIRQGYSGANVLTF,TGTGCCATACGACAGGGGTACTCTGGGGCCAACGTCCTGACTTTC,TRBV19,-,15,TRBJ2-6,TRBD1
CASRTTQGTGYTF,TGTGCCAGCCGGACAACTCAGGGAACCGGCTACACCTTC,TRBV6-1,-,13,TRBJ1-2,-
CSVGQGDNQPQHF,TGCAGCGTTGGACAGGGGGACAATCAGCCCCAGCATTTT,TRBV29-1,-,13,TRBJ1-5,TRBD1
CASKSRGSEAFF,TGTGCCAGCAAAAGCAGGGGGTCTGAAGCTTTCTTT,TRBV27,-,12,TRBJ1-1,TRBD1
CAISAQGPEQFF,TGTGCCATCAGTGCCCAGGGCCCTGAGCAGTTCTTC,TRBV10-3,-,12,TRBJ2-1,-
CASRLDRGPYEQYF,TGTGCCAGCAGACTAGACAGGGGCCCCTACGAGCAGTACTTC,TRBV2,few,14,TRBJ2-7,TRBD1
CASRSGQGTSYEQYF,TGTGCCAGCAGATCCGGACAGGGGACCTCCTACGAGCAGTACTTC,TRBV6-5,few,15,TRBJ2-7,TRBD1
CASSQGLAGYEQYF,TGCGCCAGCAGCCAAGGGCTAGCGGGCTACGAGCAGTACTTC,TRBV4-1,few,14,TRBJ2-7,TRBD2
CASSKQGRYTEAFF,TGTGCCAGCAGTAAACAGGGACGATACACTGAAGCTTTCTTT,TRBV27,-,14,TRBJ1-1,-
CASNRENTGELFF,TGTGCCAGCAACAGGGAGAACACCGGGGAGCTGTTTTTT,TRBV2,-,13,TRBJ2-2,-
CASSQGGARTEAFF,TGCGCCAGCAGTCAAGGGGGGGCGCGAACTGAAGCTTTCTTT,TRBV23-1,-,14,TRBJ1-1,-
CASSPLGLAGGETQYF,TGCGCCAGCAGCCCCCTTGGACTAGCGGGAGGGGAGACCCAGTACTTC,TRBV5-1,-,16,TRBJ2-5,TRBD2
CASRGLWDTGELFF,TGTGCCAGTAGGGGTTTATGGGACACCGGGGAGCTGTTTTTT,TRBV6-5,few,14,TRBJ2-2,-
CASSDLGTSGNHEQFF,TGTGCCAGTAGTGACCTCGGGACTAGCGGGAACCATGAGCAGTTCTTC,TRBV19,-,16,TRBJ2-1,TRBD2
CASSTGTVTDTQYF,TGTGCCAGCAGCACCGGGACAGTCACAGATACGCAGTATTTT,TRBV4-2,few,14,TRBJ2-3,TRBD1
CASTFRDRASNEQFF,TGTGCCAGCACATTCCGGGACAGGGCATCCAATGAGCAGTTCTTC,TRBV28,few,15,TRBJ2-1,TRBD1
CASSTTGGLSYEQYF,TGTGCCAGCAGCACAACAGGGGGCCTCTCCTACGAGCAGTACTTC,TRBV5-8,-,15,TRBJ2-7,TRBD1
CATSRAGVQGQPQHF,TGTGCCACCAGCAGGGCAGGGGTACAAGGTCAGCCCCAGCATTTT,TRBV15,few,15,TRBJ1-5,-
CSVRTSGSSYEQYF,TGCAGCGTTCGGACTAGCGGGAGTTCCTACGAGCAGTACTTC,TRBV29-1,many,14,TRBJ2-7,TRBD2
CASSPRGGSFLQPQHF,TGTGCCAGCAGTCCCCGGGGAGGGTCGTTTTTGCAGCCCCAGCATTTT,TRBV6-6,few,16,TRBJ1-5,-
CAWVRGRGLPQFF,TGTGCCTGGGTTAGGGGTCGCGGTTTGCCGCAGTTCTTC,TRBV30,few,13,TRBJ2-1,-
CASSFQGPGNTIYF,TGTGCCAGCAGCTTTCAGGGCCCCGGAAACACCATATATTTT,TRBV11-2,-,14,TRBJ1-3,-
CASSQQDRDTQYF,TGCGCCAGCAGCCAACAGGACAGGGATACGCAGTATTTT,TRBV4-3,few,13,TRBJ2-3,TRBD1
CASSQAAGVSYEQYF,TGCGCCAGCAGCCAAGCCGCGGGAGTCTCCTACGAGCAGTACTTC,TRBV4-3,many,15,TRBJ2-7,TRBD2
CASSPPDRRMAFF,TGTGCCAGCTCACCGCCGGACAGACGGATGGCTTTCTTT,TRBV18,-,13,TRBJ1-1,-
CASSSHIAGEQYF,TGTGCCAGCTCCAGCCATATAGCGGGAGAGCAGTACTTC,TRBV6-6,-,13,TRBJ2-7,TRBD2
CASRLSGRGYEQYF,TGTGCCAGCAGACTGAGCGGGAGGGGGTACGAGCAGTACTTC,TRBV28,few,14,TRBJ2-7,TRBD2